The clone carrying this T cell receptor (beta chain) was counted ten times or more. Its specificity is unknown. The source of the sample is a study of early T cells in non-severe SARS-CoV-2 infection. On the study more broadly: Sequencing input comprised bulk RNA from unsorted whole blood; chain pairing was not available.

Individually, cDNA molecules had unique molecular identifiers attached to them. MiXCR was run by TCRdb on the 5' RACE reads, yielding one entry per CDR3 protein. The data hold just over 70,000 distinct CDR3 sequences, with roughly an eighth observed a single time. Study-wide findings and caveats: There was a bias toward anti-spike CD8 responses in VDJdb matching, which missed private and CD4 specificities.

Germline CDR1 is MDHEN and CDR2 is SYDVKM. Trimming cost V 7 bases and J 4 bases, with 14 bases left between them. CDR3 length: 14 amino acids. The sequenced material came from whole blood. The V and J genes are TRBV28 and TRBJ2-1; D tentatively reads TRBD1 or TRBD2 (5 bases each). The receptor comes from an adult who was a healthcare worker with PCR-confirmed SARS-CoV-2 infection or an uninfected control (not recorded which). As DNA, the CDR3 is TGTGCCAGCACCCCACGGGGCGCTTACAATGAGCAGTTCTTC. Its protein product is CASTPRGAYNEQFF. The whole variable domain, remainder taken from reference TRBV28 and TRBJ2-1, is DVKVTQSSRYLVKRTGEKVFLECVQDMDHENMFWYRQDPGLGLRLIYFSYDVKMKEKGDIPEGYSVSREKKERFSLILESASTNQTSMYLCASTPRGAYNEQFFGPGTRLTVL.